The 25 T cell receptor beta chains presented below share a single source sample, sequenced in a study of cytomegalovirus exposure and HLA in healthy donors. The PCR ran on 60 Vbeta and 13 Jbeta primers. Profiling relied on immunoSEQ multiplex PCR, and the TCRdb table lists in-frame clones only, not all of them. The sample gives roughly 180,000 clones, roughly 80% of which show up once; less than 2% is in the top ten. Sequenced sample: PBMCs. Receptors originate from a man aged 40-49 years in good health and CMV-seronegative.

The rearrangement links TRBV10-3 to TRBJ1-5; 12 positions match TRBD1. V shed 5 bases, J shed 6 bases, and the junction held 5 bases outside the gene matches. The CDR3 is made up of 15 amino acids. Per germline, CDR1 ENHRY and CDR2 SYGVKD. CDR3 amino acids: CAISQGQGASQPQHF. CDR3 DNA: TGTGCCATCAGTCAGGGACAGGGGGCGAGTCAGCCCCAGCATTTT.

This clone was counted a single time. V gene TRBV7-8 combines with J gene TRBJ2-5; tentative D call: TRBD2 (6 bases). CDR1 is SGHVS, CDR2 FQNEAQ, per germline. V dropped 4 bases and J dropped 1 base, with 16 bases sitting between them. The CDR3 is made up of 16 amino acids. The CDR3 coding sequence is TGTGCCAGCAGCTCCCGGGACTCGAGGGGCCAAGAGACCCAGTACTTC. Translating it yields CASSSRDSRGQETQYF.

The chain recombines TRBV7-2 with TRBJ1-5, with 8 bases matching TRBD1. V was pared by 5 bases and J by 1 base, with 4 bases of the junction left unmatched. Germline V CDR1 and CDR2: SGHTA, FQGNSA. The CDR3 totals 15 residues. The CDR3 loop reads CASSLRTGSNQPQHF. Here the CDR3 DNA reads TGTGCCAGCAGCCTCCGGACAGGGAGCAATCAGCCCCAGCATTTT.

The rearrangement joins TRBV5-6 to TRBJ2-3; 11 bases fit TRBD2. V trimming: 1 base; J trimming: 4 bases; junction bases outside the gene matches: 11. This CDR3 contains 18 residues. The germline CDR1 and CDR2 sequences are SGHDT and YYEEEE. The CDR3 coding sequence is TGTGCCAGCAGCTTGAGAGGGGGTAGCGGGGGGGCCCCAGATACGCAGTATTTT. Translated, it gives CASSLRGGSGGAPDTQYF.

The chain uses TRBV7-2 and TRBJ2-7; a possible D gene is TRBD1 (5 bases). The V and J ends lost 0 bases and 9 bases respectively, with 9 bases between them. Germline V gives CDR1 SGHTA, CDR2 FQGNSA. This CDR3 region has 12 residues. The CDR3 here is CASSLAFQGQYF. CDR3 nucleotide sequence: TGTGCCAGCAGCTTAGCTTTCCAGGGGCAGTACTTC.

This clone was seen a handful of times. Written as DNA, the CDR3 is TGTGCCAGCAGCCCCCGTGGTGGGGGCAAAACGGACACTGAAGCTTTCTTT. As protein: CASSPRGGGKTDTEAFF. V gene TRBV4-2 combines with J gene TRBJ1-1; maybe TRBD1 (6 bases). Germline V CDR1 and CDR2: LGHNA, YNFKEQ. V was cut by 4 bases and J by 3 bases, with 21 bases left in between. This CDR3 is 17 amino acids long.

The chain is built from TRBV4-2 and TRBJ2-1; the match to TRBD2 covers 8 bases. Trimming at V came to 4 bases and at J to 5 bases, leaving 16 bases not matched to a gene. The CDR3 loop spans 18 amino acids. Germline V CDR1 and CDR2: LGHNA, YNFKEQ. The CDR3 DNA is TGTGCCAGCAGCCCAGGATGGGGTAGCGGGGCTATAAACAATGAGCAGTTCTTC. Residues: CASSPGWGSGAINNEQFF.

The chain has TRBV9 and TRBJ2-3; 7 nucleotides agree with TRBD2. This CDR3 has 17 residues. J lost 0 bases, V lost 3 bases, and 10 bases had no gene match. Germline V gives CDR1 SGDLS, CDR2 YYNGEE. The CDR3 DNA reads as TGTGCCAGCAGCGAGGATAGCGGGTATACTAGCACAGATACGCAGTATTTT. Translation gives CASSEDSGYTSTDTQYF.

To note about this clone: Compared with germline, one end of the junction differs, possibly owing to a read error. This sequence joins TRBV6-6 and TRBJ2-4, with 13 bases aligning to TRBD2. Germline-derived CDR1 and CDR2 are MNHNY and SVGAGI (reference sequence). The CDR3 consists of 15 residues. This CDR3 reads CASSWTGTSGTIGHF. The CDR3 nucleotides are TGTGCCAGCAGTTGGACCGGGACTAGCGGGACCATCGGGCACTTC.

The chain has TRBV9 and TRBJ1-3, with D maybe TRBD1 (6 bases). Trimming removed 8 bases from V and 3 bases from J, with 15 bases in between. Germline values: CDR1 SGDLS, CDR2 YYNGEE. The CDR3 sequence is 14 residues long. The CDR3 DNA follows: TGTGCCAGTCGAGGGGGTTTGAGTGGAAACACCATATATTTT. It codes for CASRGGLSGNTIYF. The variable domain in full, completed from reference TRBV9 and TRBJ1-3, reads DSGVTQTPKHLITATGQRVTLRCSPRSGDLSVYWYQQSLDQGLQFLIQYYNGEERAKGNILERFSAQQFPDLHSELNLSSLELGDSALYFCASRGGLSGNTIYFGEGSWLTVV.

This clone was detected once. This chain uses TRBV7-2 with TRBJ2-7, with no clear D. This CDR3 has 12 amino acids. From germline, CDR1 is SGHTA and CDR2 FQGNSA. Trimming left V 7 bases short and J 2 bases short, with 9 bases between. CDR3 region: CASTLTAYEQYF. In nucleotides, the CDR3 is TGTGCCAGCACGCTAACGGCCTACGAGCAGTACTTC.

The chain couples TRBV5-8 to TRBJ1-1, with TRBD1 identical over 8 bases. After removal of 4 bases from V and 4 bases from J, the junction contained 9 bases not matched to a gene. The CDR3 extends over 15 amino acids. Germline values: CDR1 SGHTS, CDR2 YDEGEE. DNA of the CDR3: TGTGCCAGCAGCCTGAGGGACAGGCGGGGCACTGAAGCTTTCTTT. Protein sequence: CASSLRDRRGTEAFF. The full variable domain, its missing parts supplied by reference TRBV5-8 and TRBJ1-1, is EAGVTQSPTHLIKTRGQQATLRCSPISGHTSVYWYQQALGLGLQFLLWYDEGEERNRGNFPPRFSGRQFPNYSSELNVNALELEDSALYLCASSLRDRRGTEAFFGQGTRLTVV.

The gene calls are TRBV18 and TRBJ2-2; 10 nucleotides line up with TRBD2. Germline CDR1 reads KGHSH; CDR2 reads LQKENI. The CDR3 is 15 residues long. V shed 6 bases, J shed 5 bases, and the junction held 6 bases outside the gene matches. CDR3 sequence reads: CASSPGLALTGELFF. CDR3 DNA: TGTGCCAGCTCTCCGGGACTAGCGCTAACCGGGGAGCTGTTTTTT.

This clone was found once. J is TRBJ2-7 and V is TRBV7-8; D gene uncertain. The ends were cut back, 5 bases at V and 9 bases at J, with 23 bases in the middle. The CDR3 contains 15 residues. Germline assignment: CDR1 SGHVS and CDR2 FQNEAQ. The CDR3 spells CASSARVQPGGGQYF. The CDR3 DNA sequence: TGTGCCAGCAGCGCTCGGGTCCAGCCTGGCGGCGGGCAGTACTTC.

This clone was detected only once. The chain is built from TRBV2 and TRBJ2-7; tentative D call: TRBD2 (5 bases). This CDR3 contains 13 residues. CDR1 is SNHLY and CDR2 is FYNNEI in the germline V gene. V was cut by 8 bases and J by 0 bases, with 11 bases left in between. The chain's CDR3 is CASWSAVSYEQYF. The CDR3 region has the DNA TGTGCCAGCTGGTCAGCGGTCTCCTACGAGCAGTACTTC.

In its sample, this clone was seen once. V and J are TRBV28 and TRBJ2-7; 14 bases agree with TRBD2. With V trimmed by 4 bases and J by 5 bases, 13 bases remained unmatched. Germline loops: CDR1 MDHEN, CDR2 SYDVKM. The CDR3 runs to 18 residues. The DNA of the CDR3 is TGTGCCAGCAGTTCGCCACAAAGGACTAGCGGGAGGAGGAACGAGCAGTACTTC. Its protein product is CASSSPQRTSGRRNEQYF.

This clone was recorded only once. The rearrangement joins TRBV7-6 to TRBJ2-7; unclear D gene. V was pared by 3 bases and J by 2 bases, with 8 bases between. The CDR3 runs 13 residues. CDR1 SGHVS and CDR2 FNYEAQ come from the germline V gene. CDR3 amino acids: CASSLAGPYEQYF. The DNA of the CDR3 is TGTGCCAGCAGCTTGGCAGGCCCCTACGAGCAGTACTTC.

The chain combines TRBV6-5 with TRBJ1-1; 10 nucleotides agree with TRBD1. With 6 bases clipped from V and 5 bases from J, the junction kept 6 bases outside the gene matches. Germline CDR1 MNHEY, CDR2 SVGAGI. The CDR3 length is 14 residues. The CDR3 here is CASRSRQGATEAFF. DNA for the CDR3: TGTGCCAGCAGGTCCAGACAGGGGGCAACTGAAGCTTTCTTT.

V and J are TRBV9 and TRBJ1-3, with 8 bases aligning to TRBD1. The CDR3 has 14 residues. In germline, CDR1 is SGDLS, CDR2 YYNGEE. The V and J ends lost 3 bases and 4 bases, in that order; junction bases with no gene match: 3. The CDR3 DNA follows: TGTGCCAGCAGCGCCCGGACAGGGGGAAACACCATATATTTT. Translation gives CASSARTGGNTIYF.

The V call is TRBV28, the J call TRBJ1-1, with D uncertain. The germline CDR1 and CDR2 sequences are MDHEN and SYDVKM. The CDR3 consists of 15 residues. V was clipped by 1 base and J by 0 bases, with 9 bases between them. The CDR3 bases are TGTGCCAGCAGTTTATTACTCTCGATGAACACTGAAGCTTTCTTT. Its protein product is CASSLLLSMNTEAFF.

This clone was picked up a small number of times. The rearrangement uses TRBV9 and TRBJ1-6; 8 nucleotides match TRBD1. CDR1 and CDR2 from the germline V gene are SGDLS and YYNGEE. The V segment lost 0 bases and the J segment 7 bases; nucleotides outside the gene matches: 3. This CDR3 has 15 amino acids. Here the CDR3 reads CASSVGGTGNSPLHF. CDR3 bases: TGTGCCAGCAGCGTAGGGGGGACAGGAAATTCACCCCTCCACTTT.

The gene calls are TRBV9 and TRBJ2-7, with 14 bases lining up with TRBD2. The CDR3 is 16 amino acids. Germline V lookup: CDR1 SGDLS, CDR2 YYNGEE. The trim removed 3 bases at V and 6 bases at J, leaving 8 bases unmatched. Written as DNA, the CDR3 is TGTGCCAGCAGCGAGACTAGCGGGAGGGCCCCTAGCGAGCAGTACTTC. Amino acid sequence: CASSETSGRAPSEQYF.

The J gene is TRBJ2-7, the V gene TRBV4-3; TRBD2 is a possible D gene (7 bases). Germline values: CDR1 LGHNA, CDR2 YSLEER. The CDR3 runs to 14 residues. Between the trimmed V and J ends, which lost 1 base and 3 bases, there was a span of 10 bases. In DNA form, the CDR3 reads TGCGCCAGCAGCCAAGGGGGAGGGGGCTACGAGCAGTACTTC. This encodes CASSQGGGGYEQYF.

CDR3 region: CAWRLGTGPTEAFF. For the CDR3, the DNA is TGTGCCTGGAGGCTGGGGACAGGGCCGACTGAAGCTTTCTTT. The chain employs TRBV30 and TRBJ1-1, with 9 bases matching TRBD1. J lost 5 bases, V lost 3 bases, and 7 bases had no gene match. Germline V lookup: CDR1 GTSNPN, CDR2 SVGIG (reference sequence). This CDR3 is built from 14 residues.

V and J are TRBV27 and TRBJ2-1, with TRBD2 matching 9 bases. The V segment lost 7 bases and the J segment 9 bases; nucleotides outside the gene matches: 13. This CDR3 spans 15 amino acids. Germline V gene data show CDR1 as MNHEY and CDR2 as SMNVEV (reference sequence). DNA of the CDR3: TGTGCCAGCATCGAGCGGGAGGCCCCATACGGTGAGCAGTTCTTC. It codes for CASIEREAPYGEQFF.